This passage covers 21 T cell receptor beta chains from one sample sequenced in a study of blood T cells in healthy people across ages. Alongside a J-beta primer mix, a sample-barcoded 5' primer served in a second PCR lasting roughly 6 to 11 cycles. In TCRdb, the 5' RACE reads were re-called with MiXCR into one record per CDR3 protein. This sample yields approximately 810,000 distinct CDR3 sequences, of which more than 25% are seen a single time; 15% to 20% belongs to the top ten. The sample was blood. These receptor sequences come from a woman of 80 years or more in good health.

Points on this clonotype: This may stem from a read error, because a much larger clone lies one nucleotide away. The chain links TRBV6-5 to TRBJ1-2; D remains unclear. This CDR3 spans 12 amino acids. Germline V gene data show CDR1 as MNHEY and CDR2 as SVGAGI. CDR3 nucleotide sequence: TGTGCCGGCAGTAAGGGCGGCTATGGCTACACCTTC. Translated: CAGSKGGYGYTF.

In this sample, this clonotype turned up many times. V gene TRBV20-1 combines with J gene TRBJ2-6; D is perhaps TRBD1 (5 bases). This CDR3 is 16 amino acids long. V lost 0 bases and J lost 1, with 10 bases in between. Germline V CDR1 and CDR2: DFQATT, SNEGSKA (reference sequence). CDR3 loop: CSARDLRASGANVLTF. CDR3 in DNA: TGCAGTGCTAGAGATCTCAGGGCTTCTGGGGCCAACGTCCTGACTTTC.

This clonotype was seen once. A read error is possible here, since a much larger clone lies one base away. The chain carries TRBV5-1 and TRBJ2-3; D unresolved. CDR3 length: 13 amino acids. Trimming removed 4 bases from V and 10 bases from J, with 16 bases in between. Germline CDR1 reads SGHRS; CDR2 reads YFSETQ. CDR3 in DNA: TGCGCCAGCAGCCCCTCCCGCCCCGATGCGCAGTATTTT. It encodes CASSPSRPDAQYF.

This clonotype was detected ten times or more. The chain joins TRBV6-5 to TRBJ2-3, with D perhaps TRBD2 (6 bases). Per germline, CDR1 MNHEY and CDR2 SVGAGI. CDR3 length: 12 residues. V dropped 5 bases and J dropped 7 bases, with 10 bases sitting between them. CDR3 sequence: CASSAGTYTQYF. In DNA, the CDR3 is TGTGCCAGCAGTGCGGGAACTTATACGCAGTATTTT.

Many counts were recorded for this clonotype. The V gene is TRBV9, the J gene TRBJ2-1; 8 nucleotides line up with TRBD2. Germline V gene data show CDR1 as SGDLS and CDR2 as YYNGEE. CDR3 length: 15 residues. V lost 4 bases and J lost 8; bases outside the gene matches: 11. The CDR3 protein is CASSFLTGGRDEQFF. CDR3 bases: TGTGCCAGCAGCTTTTTAACGGGGGGGAGGGATGAGCAGTTCTTC. The whole variable domain, remainder taken from reference TRBV9 and TRBJ2-1, is DSGVTQTPKHLITATGQRVTLRCSPRSGDLSVYWYQQSLDQGLQFLIQYYNGEERAKGNILERFSAQQFPDLHSELNLSSLELGDSALYFCASSFLTGGRDEQFFGPGTRLTVL.

Ten or more counts support this clonotype. The J gene is TRBJ2-1, the V gene TRBV15; 13 bases are shared with TRBD2. The V gene end was trimmed by 1 base and the J gene end by 5 bases; junction bases not matched to a gene: 2. The CDR3 runs to 16 residues. The germline V gene has CDR1 LNHNV and CDR2 YYDKDF (reference sequence). The CDR3 sequence is CATSRGLAGGNNEQFF. In DNA form, the CDR3 reads TGTGCCACCAGCAGAGGACTAGCGGGGGGTAACAATGAGCAGTTCTTC.

This clonotype was recorded a few times. V and J are TRBV12-3 or TRBV12-4 and TRBJ2-3; TRBD2 matches at 13 bases. J gave up 2 bases and V 2 bases, and 19 bases lay outside the gene matches. This CDR3 comprises 22 residues. CDR3 residues: CASSLRGKLLAGGLRVTDTQYF. As DNA, the CDR3 is TGTGCCAGCAGTTTAAGGGGAAAACTACTAGCGGGGGGGCTTAGGGTCACAGATACGCAGTATTTT.

This clonotype turned up a few times. The V call is TRBV7-9, the J call TRBJ1-2, with D possibly matching TRBD1 (6 bases). The V end was cut by 4 bases, the J end by 8 bases, with 26 bases between. The CDR3 contains 17 residues. CDR1 is SEHNR, CDR2 FQNEAQ, per germline (reference sequence). The CDR3 nucleotides read TGTGCCAGCAGCTCTGGGAGCACGAGGGGACGGGGGCGCGGCTACACCTTC. This codes for CASSSGSTRGRGRGYTF.

The chain employs TRBV12-3 or TRBV12-4 and TRBJ2-7; either TRBD1 or TRBD2 may fit D (6 bases each). This CDR3 region has 15 residues. Deletions cut 3 bases from V and 7 bases from J, with 19 bases between. CDR3: CASSFGGHLYNEQYF. Written as DNA, the CDR3 is TGTGCCAGCAGTTTCGGGGGACACCTTTACAATGAGCAGTACTTC.

J is TRBJ1-2 and V is TRBV7-2; D call uncertain. CDR1 and CDR2 from the germline V gene are SGHTA and FQGNSA. The V and J ends lost 0 bases and 8 bases respectively, with 13 bases between them. The CDR3 contains 14 residues. CDR3 amino acids: CASSLATASQGYTF. The CDR3, as DNA: TGTGCCAGCAGCTTAGCCACAGCATCTCAAGGCTACACCTTC.

On this clonotype itself: A clone one base away is much larger, so this may be a read error. The chain couples TRBV7-9 to TRBJ1-1; tentative D call: TRBD1 (5 bases). The CDR3 runs to 11 residues. CDR1 SEHNR and CDR2 FQNEAQ come from the germline V gene (reference sequence). CDR3 DNA sequence: TGTGCCGGCAGCGCCCCGGGACGGACTTTCTTT. This codes for CAGSAPGRTFF.

This clonotype was counted at least ten times. The V call is TRBV6-2 or TRBV6-3, the J call TRBJ2-3; 9 bases fit TRBD2. V lost 0 bases and J lost 8; bases outside the gene matches: 9. Per germline, CDR1 MNHEY and CDR2 SVGEGT. The CDR3 spans 16 residues. The CDR3 sequence: CASSYSIASGEITQYF. In nucleotides, the CDR3 is TGTGCCAGCAGTTACTCGATTGCTAGCGGGGAGATTACGCAGTATTTT.

This clonotype showed up just a few times. The chain has TRBV18 and TRBJ1-6; D is unclear. V shed 6 bases and J shed 0 bases, with 12 bases lying between them. The CDR3 sequence is 16 residues long. Germline V lookup: CDR1 KGHSH, CDR2 LQKENI. The CDR3 protein is CASSQGGSSYNSPLHF. The CDR3 coding sequence is TGTGCCAGCTCGCAAGGAGGGAGCTCCTATAATTCACCCCTCCACTTT.

The V gene is TRBV14, the J gene TRBJ1-6; 7 bases fit TRBD1. Per the germline V gene, CDR1 is SGHDN and CDR2 is FVKESK. Trimming at V came to 3 bases and at J to 5 bases, leaving 7 bases not matched to a gene. This CDR3 has 16 residues. The CDR3 spells CASSHVRTGNNSPLHF. CDR3 in DNA: TGTGCCAGCAGCCATGTCAGGACAGGCAATAATTCACCCCTCCACTTT.

CDR3 protein: CASTKREGDTEAFF. The CDR3 region has the DNA TGTGCCAGCACCAAAAGGGAGGGGGACACTGAAGCTTTCTTT. The gene calls are TRBV7-9 and TRBJ1-1; D is perhaps TRBD1 (6 bases). From germline, CDR1 is SEHNR and CDR2 FQNEAQ (reference sequence). The CDR3 spans 14 residues. Deletions cut 7 bases from V and 3 bases from J, with 15 bases between.

The V gene is TRBV15, the J gene TRBJ1-1; 8 bases fit TRBD1. The germline V gene encodes CDR1 LNHNV and CDR2 YYDKDF (reference sequence). With V trimmed by 1 base and J by 6 bases, 7 bases remained unmatched. The CDR3 consists of 15 residues. In DNA form, the CDR3 reads TGTGCCACCAGCAGAGCCGGCAGGGGGCGGGCTGAAGCTTTCTTT. Encoded protein: CATSRAGRGRAEAFF.

This clonotype was found many times. The genes are TRBV20-1 and TRBJ2-7, with D hard to call. The V end was cut by 4 bases, the J end by 3 bases, with 13 bases between. The CDR3 is 13 amino acids. CDR1 is DFQATT and CDR2 is SNEGSKA in the germline V gene (reference sequence). CDR3 coding DNA: TGCAGTGCTACCTGGACCACTAACTACGAGCAGTACTTC. Translated, it gives CSATWTTNYEQYF.

This chain joins TRBV20-1 and TRBJ1-2; 8 nucleotides match TRBD1. Germline assignment: CDR1 DFQATT and CDR2 SNEGSKA (reference sequence). Trimming removed 3 bases from V and 4 bases from J; junction bases left unmatched: 4. The CDR3 covers 13 residues. The CDR3 DNA reads as TGCAGTGCTAGTAGTCAGGGGGCCTATGGCTACACCTTC. Protein: CSASSQGAYGYTF.

Turning to this clonotype: A much larger clone lies a single base off, so this may be a read error. This rearrangement joins TRBV12-3 or TRBV12-4 to TRBJ2-4; weak D call: TRBD1 (8 bases). V lost 7 bases and J lost 13, with 20 bases in between. CDR3 length: 13 amino acids. The DNA for the CDR3 is TGTGCCAGCATGGTTCAGGGGGCGCGGGGGCAGTACTTC. Protein sequence: CASMVQGARGQYF.

This clonotype has just a few counts. The rearrangement joins TRBV7-2 to TRBJ2-7, with D unresolved. Germline lookup yields CDR1 SGHTA and CDR2 FQGNSA. The CDR3 sequence is 12 residues long. The V gene lost 5 bases and the J gene lost 2 bases, with 7 bases spanning the gap. The CDR3 is CASSLQTYEQYF. The CDR3 DNA sequence: TGTGCCAGCAGCCTTCAGACCTACGAGCAGTACTTC.

CDR3 sequence reads: CSASRAVSNQPQHF. DNA for the CDR3: TGCAGTGCTTCTCGGGCCGTTAGCAATCAGCCCCAGCATTTT. The rearrangement links TRBV20-1 to TRBJ1-5; D unresolved. Germline V lookup: CDR1 DFQATT, CDR2 SNEGSKA (reference sequence). The CDR3 extends over 14 amino acids. Trimming left V 5 bases short and J 0 bases short, with 11 bases between.